These 11 T cell receptor beta chains share one sample of origin, sequenced in a study of T cell repertoires in cytomegalovirus infection. TCRdb re-called the reads through MiXCR, storing one row per CDR3 protein. The sample shows some 940,000 distinct CDR3 sequences, approximately 33% of them seen only once. Their antigens remain unidentified. The starting material was cultured CD8+ T cells from PBMCs, obtained from culture after CMV antigen stimulation. The origin of the receptors is a human donor in good health (CMV status not recorded). Some clones in this sample may be carry-over from other donors' samples.

The chain links TRBV4-3 to TRBJ2-7; TRBD1 agrees at 7 bases. CDR1 is LGHNA, CDR2 YSLEER, per germline. J was trimmed by 5 bases and V by 1 base; bases with no gene match: 2. CDR3 length: 13 amino acids. The CDR3 DNA follows: TGCGCCAGCAGCCAAGTGAGGGGGCACGAGCAGTACGTC. It translates to CASSQVRGHEQYV.

The rearrangement joins TRBV7-9 to TRBJ2-1; TRBD1 aligns across 8 bases. CDR1 is SEHNR and CDR2 is FQNEAQ in the germline V gene (reference sequence). J was trimmed by 0 bases and V by 4 bases; bases with no gene match: 14. This CDR3 region has 19 residues. In DNA, the CDR3 is TGTGCCAGCAGCTCTACCTTTGTTGACAGGGGAAGCTCCTACAATGAGCAGTTCTTC. The encoded protein is CASSSTFVDRGSSYNEQFF.

This clonotype was counted only a few times. The J gene is TRBJ2-1, the V gene TRBV24-1; D may be TRBD2 (7 bases). This CDR3 comprises 14 residues. V was cut by 5 bases and J by 12 bases, with 19 bases left in between. CDR1 is KGHDR, CDR2 SFDVKD, per germline. In nucleotides, the CDR3 is TGTGCCACCAGTGGCGCGGGGGCCCCCTCGGGGCAGTTCTTC. Amino acids: CATSGAGAPSGQFF.

CDR3 amino acids: CASSLSSTEQFF. As DNA, the CDR3 is TGTGCCAGCAGTTTATCTTCTACGGAGCAGTTCTTC. The chain links TRBV28 to TRBJ2-1; no reliable D call. Germline V gives CDR1 MDHEN, CDR2 SYDVKM. This CDR3 is built from 12 residues. Trimming left V 1 base short and J 10 bases short, with 8 bases between.

V and J are TRBV7-4 and TRBJ1-2; a weak D match, TRBD1 (5 bases). The germline CDR1 and CDR2 sequences are SGHVT and SQSDAQ. V was shortened by 2 bases and J by 8 bases, with 12 bases between the two germline ends. There are 13 residues in the CDR3. The DNA for the CDR3 is TGTGCCAGCAGCTTAATGGACAACAGGGGCTACACCTTC. Its translation is CASSLMDNRGYTF.

With regard to this clonotype: Sequence at one end of the junction differs from germline and may be a read error. The V gene is TRBV6-5, the J gene TRBJ2-1; the D gene is possibly TRBD1 (6 bases). CDR3 length: 14 amino acids. Germline V lookup: CDR1 MNHEY, CDR2 SVGAGI. The CDR3 loop reads CASSGTRTYNKQFF. DNA of the CDR3: TGTGCCAGCAGTGGGACAAGGACCTACAATAAGCAGTTCTTC.

The V and J genes are TRBV7-9 and TRBJ2-7; D not resolved. Germline V CDR1 and CDR2: SEHNR, FQNEAQ (reference sequence). V lost 5 bases and J lost 1, with 18 bases in between. This CDR3 region has 16 residues. The CDR3 coding sequence is TGTGCCAGCAGCCCCCTCGACGGAGTTTTTTCCTACGAGCAGTACTTC. This codes for CASSPLDGVFSYEQYF.

This clonotype has at least ten counts. This chain connects TRBV12-3 or TRBV12-4 to TRBJ2-2; 9 bases are shared with TRBD2. This CDR3 comprises 16 residues. V gave up 5 bases and J gave up 1 base; unmatched junction bases: 5. Written as DNA, the CDR3 is TGTGCCAGCAGTCATCTACTAGCGGGGAACACCGGGGAGCTGTTTTTT. This gives the protein CASSHLLAGNTGELFF.

There are a few counts of this clonotype. V usage is TRBV12-3 or TRBV12-4 and J usage is TRBJ1-2; the match to TRBD1 covers 7 bases. The CDR3 covers 14 residues. Trimming removed 6 bases from V and 8 bases from J; junction bases left unmatched: 12. DNA of the CDR3: TGTGCCAGCAGCCCTAGGGGGCCCGGAGTGGGCTACACCTTC. Protein product: CASSPRGPGVGYTF.

CDR3 residues: CASSPSVSFEKLFF. As DNA, the CDR3 is TGTGCCAGCAGCCCCTCAGTATCTTTTGAAAAACTGTTTTTT. The chain employs TRBV14 and TRBJ1-4, with D unclear. The CDR3 contains 14 residues. Trimming pared 4 bases from V and 7 bases from J, leaving 13 bases between. Germline-derived CDR1 and CDR2 are SGHDN and FVKESK.

The chain uses TRBV27 and TRBJ2-3; D gene uncertain. The CDR3 is 14 residues long. CDR1 is MNHEY and CDR2 is SMNVEV in the germline V gene (reference sequence). Between the trimmed V and J ends, which lost 6 bases and 2 bases, there was a span of 12 bases. The CDR3 DNA sequence: TGTGCCAGCAGCGTGGACCTCTCCACAGATACGCAGTATTTT. Amino acid sequence: CASSVDLSTDTQYF.